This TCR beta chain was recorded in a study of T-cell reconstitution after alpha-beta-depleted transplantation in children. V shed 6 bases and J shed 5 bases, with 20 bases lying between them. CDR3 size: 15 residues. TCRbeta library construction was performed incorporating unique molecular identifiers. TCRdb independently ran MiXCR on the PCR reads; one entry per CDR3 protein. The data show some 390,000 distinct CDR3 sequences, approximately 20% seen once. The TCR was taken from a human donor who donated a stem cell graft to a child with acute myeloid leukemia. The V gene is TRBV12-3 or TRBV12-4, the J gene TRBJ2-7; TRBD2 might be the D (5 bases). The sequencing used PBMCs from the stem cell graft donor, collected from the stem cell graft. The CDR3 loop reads CASRGRGPNSNEQYF. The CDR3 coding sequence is TGTGCCAGCAGGGGAAGAGGGCCAAATTCGAACGAGCAGTACTTC.